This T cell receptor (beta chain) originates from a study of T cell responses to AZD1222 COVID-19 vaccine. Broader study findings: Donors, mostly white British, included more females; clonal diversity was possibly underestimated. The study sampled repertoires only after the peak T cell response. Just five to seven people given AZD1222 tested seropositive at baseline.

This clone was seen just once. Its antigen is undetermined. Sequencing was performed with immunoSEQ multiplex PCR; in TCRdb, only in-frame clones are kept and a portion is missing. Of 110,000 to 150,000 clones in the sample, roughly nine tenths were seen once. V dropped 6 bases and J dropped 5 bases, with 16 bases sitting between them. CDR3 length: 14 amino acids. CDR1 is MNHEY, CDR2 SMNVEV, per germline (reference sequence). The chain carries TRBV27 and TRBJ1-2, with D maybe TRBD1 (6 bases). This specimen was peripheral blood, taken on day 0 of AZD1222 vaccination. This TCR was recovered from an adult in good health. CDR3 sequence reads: CASSLGGSSYGYTF. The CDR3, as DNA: TGTGCCAGCAGCTTAGGGGGAAGTTCTTATGGCTACACCTTC.